This T cell receptor beta chain was observed in a study of cytomegalovirus exposure and HLA in healthy donors. For the study at large: A prior study identified 117 million unique TCR beta sequences from roughly 180 million T cells. Study-wide findings and caveats: Accurate HLA-A and HLA-B prediction from TCR beta sequences was reported for most subjects. HLA allele associations emerged for about 16,000 TCR beta sequences in a later analysis, at 0.05 false discovery rate.

Researchers ran the PCR with 60 Vbeta and 13 Jbeta primers. Libraries were prepared by immunoSEQ multiplex PCR; TCRdb keeps only in-frame clonotypes and omits some of them. The sample comprises about 120,000 clones, around 77% of which are singletons, and roughly 3.7% rests with the top ten. As regards this clone: What it recognizes is unknown. Mismatch with germline at one junction end may stem from a read error.

Nominally healthy donors provided the samples, though records likely missed some immune exposures. The material sequenced was PBMCs. The TCR sequence derives from a human donor in good health.

This CDR3 reads CASTGWPLDTQYF. The DNA for the CDR3 is TGTGCAAGCACGGGGTGGCCTTTGGATACGCAGTATTTT. V usage is TRBV5-4 and J usage is TRBJ2-3, with D possibly TRBD2 on 5 matching bases. The CDR3 totals 13 residues. Germline CDR1 is SGHNT and CDR2 is YYREEE (reference sequence).